This T cell receptor beta chain is from a study of cytomegalovirus exposure and HLA in healthy donors. Study context: Unique TCR beta sequences numbering about 100 million came from 150 million to 200 million T cells in an earlier analysis.

With 60 Vbeta and 13 Jbeta primers, the PCR was carried out. Here immunoSEQ multiplex PCR was the method, and the copy in TCRdb shows in-frame clones only, minus some. Of about 98,000 clones in the sample, about two thirds were seen once. Concerning this clone itself: The antigen remains unidentified.

Study-level points and caveats: Earlier results showed most TCR beta V segments being productive about 90% or about 30% of the time. Testing in vitro showed a few CMV-associated chains specific for CMV antigens.

The source of this sequence is a female donor in good health and CMV-seronegative. Sequenced material: PBMCs.

CDR3 in amino acids: CASSYSGQGAYEQYF. Here the CDR3 DNA reads TGTGCCAGCAGTTACTCAGGGCAGGGGGCTTACGAGCAGTACTTC. The chain carries TRBV6-6 and TRBJ2-7; 8 nucleotides agree with TRBD1. J gave up 4 bases and V 0 bases, and 5 bases lay outside the gene matches. The CDR3 length is 15 residues. The germline V gene has CDR1 MNHNY and CDR2 SVGAGI (reference sequence).